This TCR beta chain was captured in a study of blood T cell repertoires in acute mononucleosis (dated by TCRdb to 2018 to 2021). Describing the broader study: Convalescent samples, representing the memory response, were collected 5 to 8 months after the acute presentation. A mean blood EBV load of 3.8 log10 genome copies per million B cells was observed during acute infection, and a mean blood EBV load of 2.6 was observed at convalescence. Study-level results and caveats: Only a few donors were included in the cohort, so group averages were based on very few individuals. For BRLF1 (YVL-BR), a dominant role in TCR repertoire selection was played by TCRalpha CDR3 motifs, whereas only a minimal role was played by TCRbeta. Although only about 9.3% of unique acute clonotypes carried over into convalescence, these persisting clonotypes made up most of the response, and the remainder were seemingly replaced by new, diverse de novo clonotypes. Because only a fraction of each donor's blood was analyzed, sampling error might partly account for the low clonotype overlap between the acute and convalescent samples.

This specimen's time point label, per the study, means: convalescence about 6 months (5-8 months) after acute presentation (visit 7). Over primary infection, the study followed CD8 T cell responses to two immunodominant EBV epitopes: BRLF1 109 (YVL-BR) and BMLF1 280 (GLC-BM). Primary EBV infection was indicated by a positive serum heterophile antibody test and EBV viral capsid antigen-specific IgM. Magnetic positive selection (MACS) was first used to enrich total CD8 T cells from PBMCs. Live CD3+ CD8+ tetramer+ cells were sorted on a FACSAria III to over 95% purity. Cell sorting used a PE-conjugated tetramer carrying the BRLF1 109-117 peptide. TCR repertoires of EBV epitope-specific CD8 T cells were deep-sequenced directly ex vivo after tetramer sorting, at acute infection and at convalescence. The donors were three individuals between roughly 18 and 29 years old who had clinical acute infectious mononucleosis along with laboratory evidence of primary EBV infection. Heparinized peripheral blood was collected once when donors presented clinically with mononucleosis symptoms and a second time roughly 6 months afterward. Ficoll-Paque density gradient centrifugation was used to isolate PBMCs.

Total RNA from at least 9,000 sorted tetramer+ CD8 T cells was reverse transcribed into cDNA for TCR profiling. PCR amplification of CDR3 regions used primers annealing to V and J regions and added unique molecular identifiers so that templates could be tracked. TCRalpha and TCRbeta chains were profiled using the immunoSEQ platform, including its sequencing and error-correction standards. As for how the authors treated the data: Clonal copy numbers were corrected for sequencing and PCR errors, and CDR3s were defined per IMGT conventions. Analysis was limited to productive rearrangements and used immunoSEQ Analyzer versions 2.0 and 3.0, and gene-pairing frequencies were further processed in Microsoft Excel. Circos plots were used to visualize V-J pairings, and MEME plus a custom motifSearch program were used to find CDR3 motifs. The probability of generation of TCR sequences was calculated using the OLGA algorithm. Clonotypes found at both visits were termed persistent, clonotypes found only in the acute phase were termed nonpersistent, and clonotypes found only at convalescence were termed de novo. An amino acid clonotype used by more than one donor was defined as a public TCR. Held by TCRdb, this immuneACCESS table contains in-frame sequences only and omits some clones. Under half of the omission traces to an unresolved V gene where checked; the cause of the rest is unknown. The D gene and trimming were derived from the DNA, and the V and J assignments and clone size from that table. For this sample the table gives about 1,800 clones, of which 20% to 25% were detected only once. The ten largest account for 27% of the sample.

As encoded in the germline V gene, CDR1 is SQVTM while CDR2 is ANQGSEA. The CDR3 measures 13 amino acids from cysteine to phenylalanine. Here the CDR3 DNA is all that survives: 39 bases in frame from base 1. V is cut by 4 bases and J by 4 bases, and the space between the germline ends is 11 bases. To note about this clone: No much larger clone is present one base from it, and per-base qualities are unavailable.

The TCR comes from a woman in her late teens or twenties with infectious mononucleosis caused by EBV. Source: EBV YVL epitope tetramer+ CD8+ T cells sorted from PBMCs, taken during convalescence from infectious mononucleosis. This specimen's cell subset or site label, per the study, means: CD8 T cells binding a tetramer with EBV BRLF1 109-117 peptide (YVL-BR). Recombination linked TRBV29-1 to TRBJ2-1; no D gene call is confident. The sequenced DNA: TGCAGCGTTGGGCTGGGCCTTTACAATGAGCAGTTCTTC. It specifies CSVGLGLYNEQFF.